Given below is one T cell receptor beta chain in context. This receptor's antigen is unknown. Within one base of it there is no much larger clone, and no base qualities were kept. The collaborating institutions used their own protocols to collect whole blood in K2EDTA tubes. For TCRbeta analysis, collaborators shipped samples in one of three forms: frozen whole blood, isolated PBMCs, or DNA extracted from either of those sample types. The germline V gene (reference sequence) specifies GTSNPN as CDR1 and SVGIG as CDR2. Including the terminal cysteine and phenylalanine, the CDR3 comprises 12 residues. Here the CDR3 DNA is all that survives: 36 bases in frame from base 1. The junction shows trimming of 3 bases on V and 2 bases on J, plus 7 bases between the germline ends. These data come from a study of blood T cell repertoires in COVID-19 (dated by TCRdb to 2019 to 2021). Notes on the research overall: The collaborator samples originated in the United States, Italy and Spain and spanned the acute and convalescent phases of COVID-19. Samples were obtained from the ongoing ImmuneRACE study (first 160 participants) and from some 1,200 subjects provided by 6 global collaborators. The dataset comprised deeply sampled blood TCRbeta repertoires from subjects exposed to, actively infected with, or recovered from COVID-19. The prospective study material was composed of cDNA or gDNA derived from T cells, B-cell-depleted T cells, or PBMCs. A freely available public database, intended as a resource for researchers studying the immune response to SARS-CoV-2, is where the repertoires were released. Where available, HLA class I and class II types were obtained from metadata supplied by the sample provider rather than from assay-based typing. A de-identified subject ID, COVID-19 status, age in years and sex were almost always included in the sample metadata. Beyond this particular receptor, the publication reports: How much clinical and demographic metadata was included differed by source and by participant, and the metadata was provided uncurated.

TCRbeta CDR3 regions were amplified from genomic DNA by means of the immunoSEQ Assay, a bias-controlled multiplex PCR. Per the source publication's procedure: The number of nucleated cells in each sample was estimated from the amplification of reference gene primers within the assay. To quantify the absolute abundance of each unique TCRbeta CDR3 rearrangement, sequence reads were collapsed and filtered. For each sample, productive Simpson clonality was calculated by taking the square root of Simpson's diversity index across productive rearrangements. In TCRdb, the immuneACCESS table is reduced to in-frame sequences with V and J assigned. These tables do not hold every clone; where another copy was compared, an unresolved V gene accounts for under half, and the others remain unexplained. Clone size and the V and J calls come from that table; the DNA yielded D and trimming. The sample yields fewer than 130,000 clones; about 85% were counted once. The ten most abundant clones make up 4% to 5.5% of the sample.

Recombination connected TRBV30 to TRBJ2-5, with no D gene named confidently. This sequence was found in a human donor in a cohort sampled during active COVID-19. The material sequenced was peripheral blood. In nucleotides, the sequence is TGTGCCTGGAGAGGCGGACAAGAGACCCAGTACTTC. Its protein is CAWRGGQETQYF.